This TCR beta chain was obtained from a study of lymphopenia after photon versus proton radiotherapy. The CDR3 contains 13 residues. V was cut by 3 bases and J by 10 bases, with 13 bases left in between. CDR1 SGHTA and CDR2 FQGNSA come from the germline V gene. General study results and limits: After lymphocyte nadir, photon-treated repertoires showed oligoclonal expansion, especially CD8+ Temra.

Comments on this clone: Its antigen remains unknown.

Libraries were prepared by immunoSEQ multiplex PCR; TCRdb keeps only in-frame clonotypes and omits some of them. In the table there are 40,000 or so clones, about 85% of which are singletons. This receptor was obtained from a man in his forties with gastric cancer. This chain links TRBV7-2 with TRBJ2-1; perhaps TRBD1 as D (6 bases). The source was peripheral blood, collected from a patient treated with photon-based radiotherapy. Here the CDR3 DNA reads TGTGCCAGCAGCTTGGGGGCTTTGGGAGAGCAGTTCTTC. This encodes CASSLGALGEQFF.